This T cell receptor beta chain comes out of a study of blood T cell repertoires in COVID-19. Study information: Whether acute or convalescent, the COVID-19 samples came from the United States, Italy and Spain.

In the authors' workflow: Using reference gene primer amplification, nucleated cell counts were estimated. The method was immunoSEQ multiplex PCR; TCRdb's version includes in-frame clones alone and lacks a portion of them. That table supplies the V and J calls and clone size; D and trimming were determined from the DNA. The table records fewer than 150,000 clones, 85% to 90% of them present only once. The J segment lost 6 bases and the V segment lost 6 bases, leaving 13 bases of the junction unmatched. CDR3 size: 16 residues. Germline CDR1 reads LNHDA; CDR2 reads SQIVND (reference sequence). The sequenced material came from peripheral blood. The rearrangement links TRBV19 to TRBJ2-7; 11 bases map to TRBD1. This TCR was recovered from a woman between 35 and 50 years old with acute or convalescent COVID-19. DNA of the CDR3: TGTGCCAGTAGCCCCGCCCCCGGGACAGGGGGACGCGAGCAGTACTTC. It yields the protein CASSPAPGTGGREQYF.